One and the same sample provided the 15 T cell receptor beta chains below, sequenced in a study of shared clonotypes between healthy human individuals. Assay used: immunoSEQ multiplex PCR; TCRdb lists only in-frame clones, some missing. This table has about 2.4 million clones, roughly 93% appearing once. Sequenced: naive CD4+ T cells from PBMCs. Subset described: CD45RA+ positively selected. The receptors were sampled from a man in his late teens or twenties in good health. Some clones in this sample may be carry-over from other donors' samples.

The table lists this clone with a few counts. The CDR3 DNA sequence: TGTGCCAGCAGCTTGGCGGGGAGCTACGAGCAGTACTTC. Residues: CASSLAGSYEQYF. The rearrangement joins TRBV5-6 to TRBJ2-7, with D perhaps TRBD2 (5 bases). The V end lost 0 bases, the J end lost 3 bases, and 7 bases lay between the germline ends. Germline V lookup: CDR1 SGHDT, CDR2 YYEEEE. The CDR3 has 13 residues.

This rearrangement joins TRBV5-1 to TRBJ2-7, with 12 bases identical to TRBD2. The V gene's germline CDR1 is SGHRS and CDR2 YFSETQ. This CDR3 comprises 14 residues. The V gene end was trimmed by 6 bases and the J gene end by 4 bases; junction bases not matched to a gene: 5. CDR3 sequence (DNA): TGCGCCAGCACCGCGACTAGCGGGAGTTACGAGCAGTACTTC. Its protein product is CASTATSGSYEQYF. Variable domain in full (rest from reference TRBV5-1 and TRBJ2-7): KAGVTQTPRYLIKTRGQQVTLSCSPISGHRSVSWYQQTPGQGLQFLFEYFSETQRNKGNFPGRFSGRQFSNSRSEMNVSTLELGDSALYLCASTATSGSYEQYFGPGTRLTVT.

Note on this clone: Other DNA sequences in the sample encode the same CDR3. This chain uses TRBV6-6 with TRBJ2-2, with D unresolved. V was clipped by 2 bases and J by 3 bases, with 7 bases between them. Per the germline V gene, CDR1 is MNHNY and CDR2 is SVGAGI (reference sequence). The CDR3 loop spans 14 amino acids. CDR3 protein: CASSYTLDTGELFF. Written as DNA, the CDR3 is TGTGCCAGCAGTTACACCCTAGACACCGGGGAGCTGTTTTTT.

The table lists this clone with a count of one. Written as DNA, the CDR3 is TGTGCCAGCAGCCAACAGGACAGGGGGACCGAGCAGTACTTC. It is translated as CASSQQDRGTEQYF. The chain couples TRBV7-9 to TRBJ2-7, with 10 bases that match TRBD1. V dropped 5 bases and J dropped 6; count of bases not matched to a gene: 7. Germline CDR1 is SEHNR and CDR2 is FQNEAQ (reference sequence). The CDR3 sequence is 14 residues long. Looking up the rest from reference TRBV7-9 and TRBJ2-7 gives the full variable domain: DTGVSQNPRHKITKRGQNVTFRCDPISEHNRLYWYRQTLGQGPEFLTYFQNEAQLEKSRLLSDRFSAERPKGSFSTLEIQRTEQGDSAMYLCASSQQDRGTEQYFGPGTRLTVT.

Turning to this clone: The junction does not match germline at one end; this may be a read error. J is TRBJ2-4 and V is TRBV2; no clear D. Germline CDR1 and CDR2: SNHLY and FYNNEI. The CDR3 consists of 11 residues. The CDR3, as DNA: TGTGCCAGTAGTGAACCGCACATTCAGTACTTC. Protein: CASSEPHIQYF.

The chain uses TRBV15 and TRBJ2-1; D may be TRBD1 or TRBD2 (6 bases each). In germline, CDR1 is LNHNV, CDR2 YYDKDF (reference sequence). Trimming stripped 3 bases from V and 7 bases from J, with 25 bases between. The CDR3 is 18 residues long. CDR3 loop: CATSRGGPAPVALNEQFF. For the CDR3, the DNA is TGTGCCACCAGCAGGGGGGGCCCAGCGCCCGTAGCCCTTAATGAGCAGTTCTTC.

The CDR3 reads CASSPSGSASGTQYF. The CDR3 nucleotides are TGCGCCAGCAGCCCAAGCGGGAGCGCCTCGGGGACCCAGTACTTC. The chain has TRBV10-1 and TRBJ2-5, with 8 bases matching TRBD2. CDR1 and CDR2 from the germline V gene are WNHNN and SYGVQD (reference sequence). This CDR3 has 15 residues. V lost 6 bases and J lost 7; bases outside the gene matches: 13.

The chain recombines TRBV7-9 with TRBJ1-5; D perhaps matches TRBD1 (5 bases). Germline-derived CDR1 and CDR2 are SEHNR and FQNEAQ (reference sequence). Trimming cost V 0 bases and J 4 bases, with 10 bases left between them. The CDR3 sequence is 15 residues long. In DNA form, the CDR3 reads TGTGCCAGCAGCTTAGCGGGGCACGCTAATCAGCCCCAGCATTTT. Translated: CASSLAGHANQPQHF.

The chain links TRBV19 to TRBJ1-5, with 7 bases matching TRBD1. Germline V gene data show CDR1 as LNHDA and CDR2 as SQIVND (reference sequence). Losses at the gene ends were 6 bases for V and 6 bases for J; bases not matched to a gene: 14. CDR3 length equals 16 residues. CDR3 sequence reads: CASSTTGSPAGQPQHF. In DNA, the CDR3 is TGTGCCAGTAGCACGACAGGGAGCCCCGCCGGTCAGCCCCAGCATTTT.

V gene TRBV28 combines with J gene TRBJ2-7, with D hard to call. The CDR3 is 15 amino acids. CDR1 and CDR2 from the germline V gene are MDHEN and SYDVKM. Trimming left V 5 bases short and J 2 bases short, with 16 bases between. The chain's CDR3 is CASSVVGRATYEQYF. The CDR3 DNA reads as TGTGCCAGCAGTGTCGTGGGCAGAGCGACCTACGAGCAGTACTTC.

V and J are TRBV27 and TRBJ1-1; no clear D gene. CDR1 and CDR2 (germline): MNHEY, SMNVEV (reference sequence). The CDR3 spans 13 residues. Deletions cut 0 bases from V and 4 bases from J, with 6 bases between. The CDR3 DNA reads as TGTGCCAGCAGTTTATCGAGGCTCACTGAAGCTTTCTTT. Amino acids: CASSLSRLTEAFF.

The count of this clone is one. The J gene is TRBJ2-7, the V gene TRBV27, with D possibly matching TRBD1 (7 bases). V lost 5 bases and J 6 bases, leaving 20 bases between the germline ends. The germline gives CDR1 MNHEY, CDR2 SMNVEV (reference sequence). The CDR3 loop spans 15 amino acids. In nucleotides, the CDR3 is TGTGCCAGCAGTCAAGACAGGGAAGGGGGGTCCGAGCAGTACTTC. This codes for CASSQDREGGSEQYF.

The CDR3 is CASNRERDYNSPLHF. The CDR3, as DNA: TGTGCCAGCAACAGGGAGAGGGACTATAATTCACCCCTCCACTTT. The chain employs TRBV27 and TRBJ1-6, with a possible D match to TRBD1 (6 bases). The CDR3 extends over 15 amino acids. Germline assignment: CDR1 MNHEY and CDR2 SMNVEV (reference sequence). V lost 7 bases and J 3 bases, leaving 13 bases between the germline ends.

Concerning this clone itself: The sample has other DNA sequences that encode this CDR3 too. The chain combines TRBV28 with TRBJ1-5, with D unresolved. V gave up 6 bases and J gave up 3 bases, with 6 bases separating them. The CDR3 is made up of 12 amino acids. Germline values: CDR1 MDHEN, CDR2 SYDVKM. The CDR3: CASSLLNQPQHF. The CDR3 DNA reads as TGTGCCAGCAGCCTACTCAATCAGCCCCAGCATTTT. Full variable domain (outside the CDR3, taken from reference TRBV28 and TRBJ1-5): DVKVTQSSRYLVKRTGEKVFLECVQDMDHENMFWYRQDPGLGLRLIYFSYDVKMKEKGDIPEGYSVSREKKERFSLILESASTNQTSMYLCASSLLNQPQHFGDGTRLSIL.

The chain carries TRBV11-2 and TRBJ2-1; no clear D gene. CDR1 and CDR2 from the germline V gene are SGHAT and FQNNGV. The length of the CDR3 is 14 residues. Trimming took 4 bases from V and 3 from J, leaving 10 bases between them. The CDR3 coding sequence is TGTGCCAGCAGCTCCCTAGGAGACTACAATGAGCAGTTCTTC. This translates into CASSSLGDYNEQFF.